Following are 15 T cell receptor beta chains from one sample sequenced in a study of blood T cell repertoires in COVID-19. Repertoires were generated with immunoSEQ multiplex PCR, while TCRdb's copy carries only in-frame clones and drops some. The table shows 300,000 to 400,000 clones, with 70% to 90% occurring only once. Specimen: peripheral blood. The receptor source for this set is a human donor in a cohort sampled during active COVID-19.

CDR3: CASSLAGTGLGYTF. CDR3 DNA: TGTGCCAGCAGCTTGGCCGGGACAGGGCTTGGCTACACCTTC. The chain recombines TRBV7-9 with TRBJ1-2; 9 positions match TRBD1. CDR1 is SEHNR, CDR2 FQNEAQ, per germline (reference sequence). This CDR3 is built from 14 residues. With V trimmed by 3 bases and J by 7 bases, 6 bases remained unmatched. Full variable domain (rest looked up from reference TRBV7-9 and TRBJ1-2): DTGVSQNPRHKITKRGQNVTFRCDPISEHNRLYWYRQTLGQGPEFLTYFQNEAQLEKSRLLSDRFSAERPKGSFSTLEIQRTEQGDSAMYLCASSLAGTGLGYTFGSGTRLTVV.

In its sample, this clone was seen once. The chain combines TRBV6-1 with TRBJ1-1; D unclear. Trimming shortened V by 3 bases and J by 3 bases, and 11 bases separated the two germline ends. Germline V CDR1 and CDR2: MNHNS, SASEGT. This CDR3 is 14 amino acids long. CDR3 bases: TGTGCCAGCAGTGATACTCAGACATACACTGAAGCTTTCTTT. As protein: CASSDTQTYTEAFF.

The chain is built from TRBV3-1 (or the pseudogene TRBV3-2) and TRBJ1-1, with a weak D call TRBD1 (6 bases). V was trimmed by 6 bases and J by 5 bases, leaving 16 bases between them. The CDR3 runs to 14 residues. CDR1 is LGHDT and CDR2 is YNNKEL in the germline V gene (reference sequence). CDR3 sequence (DNA): TGTGCCAGCAGTTACCCAGGGGAAAGGACTGAAGCTTTCTTT. Encoded protein: CASSYPGERTEAFF.

This chain uses TRBV7-9 with TRBJ1-1; unclear D gene. Germline CDR1 is SEHNR and CDR2 is FQNEAQ (reference sequence). Trimming cost V 3 bases and J 6 bases, with 11 bases left between them. CDR3 length: 13 residues. CDR3 sequence: CASSFLPGAEAFF. CDR3 nucleotides: TGTGCCAGCAGCTTCTTACCGGGTGCTGAAGCTTTCTTT.

The chain carries TRBV6-5 and TRBJ2-3, with D possibly being TRBD2 (7 bases). Deletions cut 0 bases from V and 5 bases from J, with 15 bases between. The CDR3 loop spans 16 amino acids. Germline V CDR1 and CDR2: MNHEY, SVGAGI. CDR3 residues: CASSYSRRGGEDTQYF. CDR3 nucleotide sequence: TGTGCCAGCAGTTACTCTCGTAGGGGGGGCGAAGATACGCAGTATTTT.

Details on this clone: The junction departs from the called germline gene at one end, perhaps through a read error. The chain couples TRBV7-3 to TRBJ1-6, with TRBD1 matching 9 bases. Germline assignment: CDR1 SGHTA and CDR2 FQGTGA. The CDR3 contains 15 residues. The CDR3 region has the DNA TGTGCCAGCAGCCTAACGGGACAGGGACGGTCACCCCTCCACTTT. It specifies CASSLTGQGRSPLHF.

The CDR3 DNA reads as TGTGCCAGCAAGGGGGGGTATGAAAAACTGTTTTTT. Translation: CASKGGYEKLFF. This sequence joins TRBV3-1 (or the pseudogene TRBV3-2) and TRBJ1-4, with a tentative D call TRBD1 (6 bases). The CDR3 totals 12 residues. Deletions cut 7 bases from V and 6 bases from J, with 9 bases between. The germline gives CDR1 LGHDT, CDR2 YNNKEL (reference sequence).

The chain couples TRBV19 to TRBJ2-5; no clear D. This CDR3 has 14 residues. Germline-derived CDR1 and CDR2 are LNHDA and SQIVND (reference sequence). Trimming took 5 bases from V and 5 from J, leaving 15 bases between them. The CDR3, as DNA: TGTGCCAGTAGTCCGACCTACCACGGGGAGACCCAGTACTTC. This codes for CASSPTYHGETQYF.

The chain carries TRBV24-1 and TRBJ1-5; D possibly corresponds to TRBD1 (6 bases). CDR1 KGHDR and CDR2 SFDVKD come from the germline V gene. The CDR3 contains 14 residues. The germline V and J ends were trimmed by 4 bases and 7 bases, with 13 bases remaining between them. Written as DNA, the CDR3 is TGTGCCACCAGTGACCACAGGGTCGGCCAGCCCCAGCATTTT. Amino acids: CATSDHRVGQPQHF.

This rearrangement joins TRBV19 to TRBJ1-6, with 7 bases fitting TRBD1. Germline CDR1 is LNHDA and CDR2 is SQIVND (reference sequence). This CDR3 is 15 amino acids long. V trimming: 3 bases; J trimming: 9 bases; junction bases outside the gene matches: 8. CDR3 in DNA: TGTGCCAGTAGTATGGGGCGAGACAGGGCTTCACCCCTCCACTTT. Translated: CASSMGRDRASPLHF.

This rearrangement joins TRBV29-1 to TRBJ1-2; possibly TRBD1 for D (6 bases). There are 13 residues in the CDR3. Germline V lookup: CDR1 SQVTM, CDR2 ANQGSEA. V gave up 7 bases and J gave up 7 bases, with 19 bases separating them. CDR3 region: CSARETGYGGYTF. CDR3 DNA sequence: TGCAGCGCTAGGGAGACAGGTTACGGTGGCTACACCTTC.

The J gene is TRBJ2-3, the V gene TRBV2; D gene uncertain. The length of the CDR3 is 14 residues. The V gene lost 5 bases and the J gene lost 5 bases, with 14 bases spanning the gap. Germline V lookup: CDR1 SNHLY, CDR2 FYNNEI. This chain's CDR3 is CASSLVTYQDTQYF. The CDR3 DNA is TGTGCCAGCAGTCTGGTTACTTATCAAGATACGCAGTATTTT. Supplemented by reference TRBV2 and TRBJ2-3, the full variable domain reads EPEVTQTPSHQVTQMGQEVILRCVPISNHLYFYWYRQILGQKVEFLVSFYNNEISEKSEIFDDQFSVERPDGSNFTLKIRSTKLEDSAMYFCASSLVTYQDTQYFGPGTRLTVL.

V and J are TRBV11-1 and TRBJ1-1; tentative D call: TRBD1 (5 bases). The germline V gene encodes CDR1 SGHAT and CDR2 FQDESV (reference sequence). CDR3 size: 14 residues. Trimming pared 5 bases from V and 3 bases from J, leaving 13 bases between. The CDR3 is CASSELGGDTEAFF. In DNA form, the CDR3 reads TGTGCCAGCAGCGAACTGGGGGGGGACACTGAAGCTTTCTTT.

The gene calls are TRBV27 and TRBJ2-7, with 7 bases fitting TRBD1. V was clipped by 5 bases and J by 4 bases; unmatched bases: 8. Germline CDR1 is MNHEY and CDR2 is SMNVEV (reference sequence). The CDR3 length is 14 residues. The CDR3: CASSPGTDEYEQYF. The CDR3 DNA sequence: TGTGCCAGCAGTCCCGGGACAGACGAATACGAGCAGTACTTC.

The rearrangement links TRBV12-3 or TRBV12-4 to TRBJ1-5; D gene unclear. The CDR3 length is 13 residues. Trimming removed 3 bases from V and 3 bases from J, with 6 bases in between. CDR3 amino acids: CASSFGDNQPQHF. The CDR3 nucleotides are TGTGCCAGCAGTTTCGGGGACAATCAGCCCCAGCATTTT.